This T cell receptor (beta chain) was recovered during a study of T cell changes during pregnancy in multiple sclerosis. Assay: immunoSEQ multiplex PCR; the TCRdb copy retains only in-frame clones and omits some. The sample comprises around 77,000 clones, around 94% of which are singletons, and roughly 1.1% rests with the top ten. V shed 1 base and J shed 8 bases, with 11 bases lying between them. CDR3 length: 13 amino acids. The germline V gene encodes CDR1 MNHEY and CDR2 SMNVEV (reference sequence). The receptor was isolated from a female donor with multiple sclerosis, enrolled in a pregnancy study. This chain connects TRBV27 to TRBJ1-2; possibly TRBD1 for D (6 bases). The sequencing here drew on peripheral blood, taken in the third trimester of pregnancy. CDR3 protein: CASSLYIQGGYTF. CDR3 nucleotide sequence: TGTGCCAGCAGTTTATACATACAGGGCGGCTACACCTTC.